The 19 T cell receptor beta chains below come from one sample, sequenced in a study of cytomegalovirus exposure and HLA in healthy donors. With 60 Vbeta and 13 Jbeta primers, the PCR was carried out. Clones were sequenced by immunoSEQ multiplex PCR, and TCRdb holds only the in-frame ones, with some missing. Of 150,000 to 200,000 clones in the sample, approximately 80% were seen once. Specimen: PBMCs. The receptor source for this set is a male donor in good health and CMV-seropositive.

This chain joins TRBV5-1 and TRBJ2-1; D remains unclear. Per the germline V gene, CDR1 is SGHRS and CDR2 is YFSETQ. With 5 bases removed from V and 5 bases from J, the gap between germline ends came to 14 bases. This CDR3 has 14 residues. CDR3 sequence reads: CASRSERKNNEQFF. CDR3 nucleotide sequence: TGCGCCAGCAGATCGGAGAGGAAAAACAATGAGCAGTTCTTC.

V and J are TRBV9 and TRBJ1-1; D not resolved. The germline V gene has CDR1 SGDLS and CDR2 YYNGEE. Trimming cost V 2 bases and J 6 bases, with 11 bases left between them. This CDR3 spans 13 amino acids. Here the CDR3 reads CASSVTSRAEAFF. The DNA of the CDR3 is TGTGCCAGCAGCGTTACCTCCCGAGCTGAAGCTTTCTTT.

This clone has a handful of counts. The CDR3 bases are TGTGCCAGTAGTAGCCAGCGGGAGCCCGGGGATACGCAGTATTTT. Translated: CASSSQREPGDTQYF. The chain joins TRBV19 to TRBJ2-3, with 8 bases identical to TRBD2. The CDR3 runs to 15 residues. From germline, CDR1 is LNHDA and CDR2 SQIVND (reference sequence). Unmatched junction bases numbered 9, after V lost 4 bases and J lost 6 bases.

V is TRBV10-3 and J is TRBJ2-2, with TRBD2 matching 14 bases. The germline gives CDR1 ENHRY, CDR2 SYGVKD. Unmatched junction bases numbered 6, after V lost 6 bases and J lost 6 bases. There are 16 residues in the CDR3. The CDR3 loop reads CAIRPGTSGSSGELFF. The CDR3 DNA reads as TGTGCCATCAGGCCCGGGACTAGCGGGAGTTCCGGGGAGCTGTTTTTT.

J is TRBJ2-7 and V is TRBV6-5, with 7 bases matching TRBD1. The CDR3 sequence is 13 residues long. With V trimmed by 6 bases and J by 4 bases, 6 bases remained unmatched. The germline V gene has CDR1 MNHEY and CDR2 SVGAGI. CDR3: CASRGTAIYEQYF. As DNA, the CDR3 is TGTGCCAGCAGGGGGACAGCGATATACGAGCAGTACTTC.

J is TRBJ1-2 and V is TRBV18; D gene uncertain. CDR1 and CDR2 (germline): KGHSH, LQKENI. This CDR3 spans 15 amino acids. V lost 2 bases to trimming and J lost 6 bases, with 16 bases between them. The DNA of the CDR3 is TGTGCCAGCTCACCAGAGGGAGAAAGGGCTCATGGCTACACCTTC. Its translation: CASSPEGERAHGYTF.

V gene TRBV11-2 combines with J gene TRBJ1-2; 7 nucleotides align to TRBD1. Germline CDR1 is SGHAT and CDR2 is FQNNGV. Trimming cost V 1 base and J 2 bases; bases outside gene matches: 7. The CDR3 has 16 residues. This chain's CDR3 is CASSLAGTALNYGYTF. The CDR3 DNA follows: TGTGCCAGCAGCTTAGCAGGGACAGCTTTGAACTATGGCTACACCTTC.

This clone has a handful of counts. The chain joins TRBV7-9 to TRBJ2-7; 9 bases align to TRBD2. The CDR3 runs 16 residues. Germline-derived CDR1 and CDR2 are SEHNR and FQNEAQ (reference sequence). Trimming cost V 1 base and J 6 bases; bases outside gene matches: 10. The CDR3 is CASSLGWTSESSEQYF. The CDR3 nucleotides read TGTGCCAGCAGCTTAGGTTGGACTAGCGAATCAAGCGAGCAGTACTTC.

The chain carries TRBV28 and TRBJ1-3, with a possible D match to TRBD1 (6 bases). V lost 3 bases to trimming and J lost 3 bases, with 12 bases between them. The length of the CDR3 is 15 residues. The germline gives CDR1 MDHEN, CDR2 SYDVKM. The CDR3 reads CASSFTGQIGNTIYF. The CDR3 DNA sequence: TGTGCCAGCAGTTTCACCGGACAGATTGGAAACACCATATATTTT.

The CDR3 nucleotides are TGCGCCAGCAGCCAAGTATCCTCAGGGCATGGCTACACCTTC. It specifies CASSQVSSGHGYTF. J is TRBJ1-2 and V is TRBV4-1, with D perhaps TRBD1 (5 bases). Germline CDR1 MGHRA, CDR2 YSYEKL. CDR3 length equals 14 residues. Deletions cut 1 base from V and 6 bases from J, with 12 bases between.

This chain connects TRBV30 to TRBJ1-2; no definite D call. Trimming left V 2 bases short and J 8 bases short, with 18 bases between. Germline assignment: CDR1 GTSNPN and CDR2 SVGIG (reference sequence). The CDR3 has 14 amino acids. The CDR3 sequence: CAWSFETPKDGYTF. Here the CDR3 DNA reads TGTGCCTGGAGTTTCGAGACACCAAAAGACGGCTACACCTTC.

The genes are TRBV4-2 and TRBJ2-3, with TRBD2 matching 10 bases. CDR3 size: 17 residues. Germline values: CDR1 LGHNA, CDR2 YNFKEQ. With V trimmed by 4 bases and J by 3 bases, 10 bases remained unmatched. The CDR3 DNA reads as TGTGCCAGCAGCCCCGCCCCTGGACTAGCGGTGACAGATACGCAGTATTTT. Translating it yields CASSPAPGLAVTDTQYF.

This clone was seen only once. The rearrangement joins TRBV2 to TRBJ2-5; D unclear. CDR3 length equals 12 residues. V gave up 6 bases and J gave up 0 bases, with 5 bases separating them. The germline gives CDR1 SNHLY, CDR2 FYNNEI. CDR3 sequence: CASRQNQETQYF. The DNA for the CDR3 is TGTGCCAGCAGACAGAACCAAGAGACCCAGTACTTC. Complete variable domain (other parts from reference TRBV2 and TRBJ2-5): EPEVTQTPSHQVTQMGQEVILRCVPISNHLYFYWYRQILGQKVEFLVSFYNNEISEKSEIFDDQFSVERPDGSNFTLKIRSTKLEDSAMYFCASRQNQETQYFGPGTRLLVL.

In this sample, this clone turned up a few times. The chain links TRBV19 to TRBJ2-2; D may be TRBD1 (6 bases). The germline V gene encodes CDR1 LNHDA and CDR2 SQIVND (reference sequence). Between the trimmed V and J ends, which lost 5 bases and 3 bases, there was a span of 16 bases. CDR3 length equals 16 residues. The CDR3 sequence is CASSVRQDLYTGELFF. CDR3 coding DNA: TGTGCCAGTAGTGTCCGACAGGACCTTTACACCGGGGAGCTGTTTTTT.

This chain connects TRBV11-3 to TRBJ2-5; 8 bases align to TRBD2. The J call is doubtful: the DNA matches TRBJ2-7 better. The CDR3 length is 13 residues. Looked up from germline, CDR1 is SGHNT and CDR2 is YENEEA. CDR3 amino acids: CASAGTSSYEQYF. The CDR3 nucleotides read TGTGCCAGCGCCGGGACTAGCTCCTACGAGCAGTACTTC.

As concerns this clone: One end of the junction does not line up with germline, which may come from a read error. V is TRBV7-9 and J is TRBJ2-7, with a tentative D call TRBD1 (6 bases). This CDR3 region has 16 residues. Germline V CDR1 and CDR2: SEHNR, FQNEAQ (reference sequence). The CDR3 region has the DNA TGTTCCAGCAGCTTAGGGTTCAGGGGCAGGGCCTACGAGCAGTACTTC. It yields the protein CSSSLGFRGRAYEQYF.

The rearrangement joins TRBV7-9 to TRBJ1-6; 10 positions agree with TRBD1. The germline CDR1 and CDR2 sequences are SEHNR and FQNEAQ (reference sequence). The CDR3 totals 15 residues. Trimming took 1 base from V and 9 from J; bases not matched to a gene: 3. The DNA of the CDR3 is TGTGCCAGCAGCTTAGGGGACAGGGGTGGTTCACCCCTCCACTTT. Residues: CASSLGDRGGSPLHF.

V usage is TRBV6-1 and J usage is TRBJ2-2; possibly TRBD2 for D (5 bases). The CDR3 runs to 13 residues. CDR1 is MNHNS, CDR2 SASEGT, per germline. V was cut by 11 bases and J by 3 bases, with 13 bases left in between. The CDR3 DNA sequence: TGTGCCTCCGGGGTGGCCGACACCGGGGAGCTGTTTTTT. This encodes CASGVADTGELFF.

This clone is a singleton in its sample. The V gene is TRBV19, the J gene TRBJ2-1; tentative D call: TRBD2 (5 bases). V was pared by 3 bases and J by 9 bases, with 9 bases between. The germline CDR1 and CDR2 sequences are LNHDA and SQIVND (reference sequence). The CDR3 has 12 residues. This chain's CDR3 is CASSIIEGEQFF. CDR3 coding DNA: TGTGCCAGTAGTATTATAGAGGGTGAGCAGTTCTTC.